The entry below gives a single TCR beta chain sequence along with its context. Its target is not known. TCRdb used MiXCR to reprocess the reads, holding one entry per CDR3 protein. The sample consists of roughly 80,000 distinct CDR3 sequences, roughly 39% of them appearing once. The sample belongs to a study of T cell repertoires in cytomegalovirus infection. Study in general: Recently described HLA-C-restricted plus well-studied HLA-B-restricted CMV epitopes were used. Carrying CMV and the relevant HLA type showed in public TCR beta signatures. Study results and caveats: Carriage of CMV together with the relevant HLA was identifiable through cumulative public TCR beta family frequency. The ex vivo response was dominated by HLA-C-restricted CMV-specific TCR beta clonotypes.

Per germline, CDR1 SNHLY and CDR2 FYNNEI. Trimming removed 10 bases at V and 0 bases at J, with 21 bases between. This CDR3 is 16 amino acids long. The sample in question was CD8+ T cells from cultured PBMCs, obtained from culture after CMV antigen stimulation. The sequence derives from a human donor in good health (CMV status not recorded). Some clones in this sample may be carry-over from other donors' samples. The V and J genes are TRBV2 and TRBJ2-5, with D perhaps TRBD1 or TRBD2 (5 bases each). The CDR3 bases are TGTGCCACCCTTCGGGACGGAGTGGAGTACCAAGAGACCCAGTACTTC. Its protein product is CATLRDGVEYQETQYF.